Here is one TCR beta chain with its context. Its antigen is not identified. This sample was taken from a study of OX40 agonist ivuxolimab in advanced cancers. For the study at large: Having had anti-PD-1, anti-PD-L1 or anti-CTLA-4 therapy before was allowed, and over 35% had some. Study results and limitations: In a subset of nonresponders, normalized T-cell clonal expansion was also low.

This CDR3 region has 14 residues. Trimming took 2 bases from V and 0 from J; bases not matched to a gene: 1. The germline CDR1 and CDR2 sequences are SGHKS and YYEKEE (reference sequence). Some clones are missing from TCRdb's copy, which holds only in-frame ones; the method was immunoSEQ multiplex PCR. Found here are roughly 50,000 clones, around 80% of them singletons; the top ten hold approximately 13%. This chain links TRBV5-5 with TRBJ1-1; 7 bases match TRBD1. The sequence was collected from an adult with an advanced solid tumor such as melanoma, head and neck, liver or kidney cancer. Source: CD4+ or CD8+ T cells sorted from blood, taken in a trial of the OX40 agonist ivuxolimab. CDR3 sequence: CASSLQGMNTEAFF. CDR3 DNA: TGTGCCAGCAGCTTACAGGGGATGAACACTGAAGCTTTCTTT.